This TCR beta chain derives from a study of post-analysis software for immune sequencing data. Study at large: Clinical courses comprised relapsing-remitting, secondary progressive and progressive-relapsing multiple sclerosis. General study points: Patients showed TRBV5-6, TRBV5-1 and TRBV20-1 among five TRBV segments more frequent than in controls.

To note about this clonotype: What it binds is not known.

This CDR3 has 15 amino acids. The germline CDR1 and CDR2 sequences are SGHRS and YFSETQ. The V gene end was trimmed by 0 bases and the J gene end by 5 bases; junction bases not matched to a gene: 7. Each TCR beta cDNA library carried unique molecular identifiers. A single record per CDR3 protein comes from TCRdb applying MiXCR to the PCR reads. The sample has approximately 360,000 distinct CDR3 sequences; roughly 30% are singletons. The V call is TRBV5-1, the J call TRBJ1-2, with 7 bases aligning to TRBD1. This receptor was identified in a girl aged 5-17 years with multiple sclerosis. Sequencing was carried out using blood. CDR3 sequence (DNA): TGCGCCAGCAGCTTGGGGGCCGGGACAGAGTATGGCTACACCTTC. It encodes CASSLGAGTEYGYTF.